Listed below are T cell receptor beta chains from one sample, sequenced in a study of CD8 T cells in ankylosing spondylitis. TCRdb analysed the 5' RACE reads with MiXCR anew, one entry per CDR3 protein. This table holds more than 500,000 distinct CDR3 sequences, about 5.2% found once. Sequenced input: blood, either unsorted or a sorted T cell fraction (not recorded which). Every receptor here comes from a male donor with ankylosing spondylitis. Both conserved end residues are part of each CDR3.

>15|TRBV5-1|TRBJ1-2
CASSLYGASGYGYTF
>13|TRBV5-1|TRBJ1-4
CASSLEFNEKLFF
>13|TRBV5-1|TRBJ2-4
CASSFQDRNIQYF
>16|TRBV5-1|TRBJ1-4
CASSLDPDRFSEKLFF
>16|TRBV4-3|TRBJ2-7
CASSQDPYGSSYEQYF
>15|TRBV29-1|TRBJ2-5
CTALGVLVLGETQYF
>16|TRBV7-9|TRBJ2-7
CASSRDGTSGLYEQYF
>13|TRBV6-2/TRBV6-3|TRBJ1-1
CASRPGQGTEAFF
>14|TRBV4-1|TRBJ1-4
CASSQSGADEKLFF
>18|TRBV11-2|TRBJ2-6
CASSLESSPGLGANVLTF
>14|TRBV20-1|TRBJ2-3
CSAKQGNPTDTQYF
>13|TRBV29-1|TRBJ2-1
CSVDKRSRNEQFF
>16|TRBV5-1|TRBJ1-2
CASSLSGSVRPYGYTF
>14|TRBV20-1|TRBJ1-5
CSVSQGGGNQPQHF
>15|TRBV5-1|TRBJ1-1
CASSPAHSVNTEAFF
>15|TRBV7-3|TRBJ1-6
CASSLKAGGNSPLHF
>15|TRBV5-1|TRBJ2-7
CASSLRDLKSYEQYF
>15|TRBV7-8|TRBJ1-5
CASSSGTIGNQPQHF
>16|TRBV6-5|TRBJ2-1
CASRLTGQGFNNEQFF
>16|TRBV4-1|TRBJ2-5
CASSLTSLAGEETQYF
>16|TRBV27|TRBJ1-1
CASTLTWDYMNTEAFF
>14|TRBV6-2/TRBV6-3|TRBJ2-5
CASSSERGRETQYF
>15|TRBV5-1|TRBJ2-3
CASSRGGSPTDTQYF
>15|TRBV6-5|TRBJ2-3
CASSLVRTTIGTQYF
>13|TRBV20-1|TRBJ2-7
CSASTYLAGEQYF
>14|TRBV7-2|TRBJ1-5
CASSRGPNNQPQHF
>14|TRBV5-1|TRBJ2-5
CASSRDRAKETQYF
>11|TRBV29-1|TRBJ2-1
CSVVSLNEQFF
>15|TRBV28|TRBJ1-3
CASSFGGFSGNTIYF
>15|TRBV12-3/TRBV12-4|TRBJ1-4
CASSSRQGHNEKLFF